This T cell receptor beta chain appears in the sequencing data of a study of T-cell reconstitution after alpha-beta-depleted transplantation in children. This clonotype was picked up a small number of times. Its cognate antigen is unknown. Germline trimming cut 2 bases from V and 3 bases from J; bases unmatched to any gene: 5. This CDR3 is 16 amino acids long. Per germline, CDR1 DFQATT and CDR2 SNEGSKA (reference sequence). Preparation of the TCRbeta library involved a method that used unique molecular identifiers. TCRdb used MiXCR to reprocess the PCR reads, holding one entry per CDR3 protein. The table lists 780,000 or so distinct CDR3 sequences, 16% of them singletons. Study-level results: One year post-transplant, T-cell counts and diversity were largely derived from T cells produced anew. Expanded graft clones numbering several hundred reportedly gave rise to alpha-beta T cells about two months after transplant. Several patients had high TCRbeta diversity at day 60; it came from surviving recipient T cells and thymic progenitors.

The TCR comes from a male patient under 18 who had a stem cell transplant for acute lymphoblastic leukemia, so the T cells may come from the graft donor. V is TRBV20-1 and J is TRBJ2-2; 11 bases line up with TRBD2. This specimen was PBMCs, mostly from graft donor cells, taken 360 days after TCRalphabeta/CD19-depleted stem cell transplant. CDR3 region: CSARTSGRRDTGELFF. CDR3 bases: TGCAGTGCTAGAACTAGCGGGAGAAGAGACACCGGGGAGCTGTTTTTT.